This section outlines one T cell receptor (beta chain) sequence together with its context. The antigen remains undetermined. The V and J ends lost 5 bases and 2 bases, in that order; junction bases with no gene match: 8. The CDR3 covers 16 residues. Germline CDR1 reads SEHNR; CDR2 reads FQNEAQ (reference sequence). Time point of the sample: week 5, during vaccination. Vaccination used 300 ug of mutant IDH1 20-mer peptide per dose, with topical imiquimod. New astrocytomas of WHO grade 3 or 4 that were IDH1-mutant and ATRX-lost were found in the donors. The sample comes from a study of a mutant IDH1 vaccine in newly diagnosed glioma. Study overall: In some groups vaccination began 4-6 weeks post-radiotherapy; others received it with temozolomide.

TCRdb keeps only in-frame clones here, not all; method: immunoSEQ multiplex PCR. Counted here are over 55,000 clones, 80% to 90% occurring once; the ten biggest clones make up about 4.2%. This chain uses TRBV7-9 with TRBJ2-2, with TRBD1 identical over 7 bases. This receptor was taken from a woman aged 40-49 years with glioma. Sequencing was performed on PBMCs, taken from a glioma patient whose treatment included an IDH1 peptide vaccine. The CDR3 here is CASSRQGTVNTGELFF. In DNA, the CDR3 is TGTGCCAGCAGCCGACAAGGGACAGTCAACACCGGGGAGCTGTTTTTT. Complete variable domain (other parts from reference TRBV7-9 and TRBJ2-2): DTGVSQNPRHKITKRGQNVTFRCDPISEHNRLYWYRQTLGQGPEFLTYFQNEAQLEKSRLLSDRFSAERPKGSFSTLEIQRTEQGDSAMYLCASSRQGTVNTGELFFGEGSRLTVL.